The next 29 T cell receptor beta chains were all read from a single sample in a study of T cells in localized non-small cell lung cancer. The table came from immunoSEQ multiplex PCR; TCRdb's copy has only in-frame clones and leaves some out. The sample includes fewer than 30,000 clones, more than 85% seen only once; the top ten take about 14%. The sample in question was peripheral blood, obtained before any cancer treatment. These receptors were taken from a female donor aged 60 or older with stage II squamous cell lung carcinoma.

The CDR3 is CASSVDRGDYNEQFF. The DNA for the CDR3 is TGTGCCAGCAGCGTCGACAGGGGAGACTACAATGAGCAGTTCTTC. V usage is TRBV11-2 and J usage is TRBJ2-1, with 8 nucleotides matching TRBD1. Germline assignment: CDR1 SGHAT and CDR2 FQNNGV. Unmatched junction bases numbered 6, after V lost 5 bases and J lost 3 bases. The CDR3 extends over 15 amino acids.

The chain employs TRBV6-6 and TRBJ1-1, with D possibly being TRBD1 (5 bases). Trimming removed 2 bases from V and 4 bases from J, with 11 bases in between. Germline-derived CDR1 and CDR2 are MNHNY and SVGAGI (reference sequence). This CDR3 is 14 amino acids long. For the CDR3, the DNA is TGTGCCAGCAGTTACCGGGGGGATGGCACTGAAGCTTTCTTT. Its translation: CASSYRGDGTEAFF.

Here the CDR3 reads CASRTGPNQPQHF. CDR3 bases: TGTGCCAGTAGGACAGGGCCCAATCAGCCCCAGCATTTT. The chain combines TRBV19 with TRBJ1-5; TRBD1 agrees at 7 bases. The CDR3 consists of 13 residues. Trimming removed 6 bases from V and 3 bases from J; junction bases left unmatched: 2. Germline-derived CDR1 and CDR2 are LNHDA and SQIVND (reference sequence).

This clone has a single count. The chain is built from TRBV25-1 and TRBJ2-7; 9 bases agree with TRBD2. This CDR3 spans 15 amino acids. Germline CDR1 MGHDK, CDR2 SYGVNS. The V segment lost 5 bases and the J segment 3 bases; nucleotides outside the gene matches: 8. The CDR3 protein is CASSPWAGGGYEQYF. Written as DNA, the CDR3 is TGTGCCAGCAGTCCTTGGGCGGGAGGGGGCTACGAGCAGTACTTC.

This rearrangement joins TRBV29-1 to TRBJ1-1; the D is unclear. The V and J ends lost 4 bases and 1 base respectively, with 7 bases between them. Germline V gives CDR1 SQVTM, CDR2 ANQGSEA. CDR3 length: 12 amino acids. The CDR3 coding sequence is TGCAGCGTTGGACACTCGAACACTGAAGCTTTCTTT. It specifies CSVGHSNTEAFF.

CDR3 protein: CASFQGPGNTIYF. CDR3 bases: TGTGCCAGTTTCCAGGGGCCTGGAAACACCATATATTTT. The V and J genes are TRBV7-9 and TRBJ1-3, with a possible D match to TRBD1 (6 bases). The CDR3 contains 13 residues. Germline CDR1 SEHNR, CDR2 FQNEAQ (reference sequence). Trimming cost V 9 bases and J 2 bases, with 11 bases left between them.

V is TRBV9 and J is TRBJ2-5, with 8 bases that match TRBD1. Losses at the gene ends were 4 bases for V and 1 base for J; bases not matched to a gene: 6. Germline V gives CDR1 SGDLS, CDR2 YYNGEE. This CDR3 has 15 residues. CDR3 region: CASSPWTGPQETQYF. The DNA for the CDR3 is TGTGCCAGCAGCCCTTGGACAGGGCCCCAAGAGACCCAGTACTTC.

V usage is TRBV7-9 and J usage is TRBJ2-7; TRBD2 matches at 8 bases. This CDR3 is 18 amino acids long. The germline V gene encodes CDR1 SEHNR and CDR2 FQNEAQ (reference sequence). V lost 5 bases, J lost 7 bases, and 22 bases stayed unmatched. The CDR3 spells CASSPPLRHGGATGEQYF. DNA for the CDR3: TGTGCCAGCAGCCCTCCACTCCGACACGGGGGGGCCACGGGGGAGCAGTACTTC.

The chain combines TRBV19 with TRBJ2-2; no firm D call. V was shortened by 6 bases and J by 2 bases, with 7 bases between the two germline ends. The germline gives CDR1 LNHDA, CDR2 SQIVND (reference sequence). The CDR3 is 13 residues long. The CDR3 loop reads CASRPLNTGELFF. The CDR3, as DNA: TGTGCCAGTAGACCTTTAAACACCGGGGAGCTGTTTTTT.

The chain recombines TRBV10-1 with TRBJ2-1; TRBD2 agrees at 8 bases. Germline V gives CDR1 WNHNN, CDR2 SYGVQD (reference sequence). V lost 4 bases to trimming and J lost 2 bases; unmatched junction nucleotides: 7. This CDR3 is built from 16 residues. The CDR3 loop is CASSGGASGPYNEQFF. The DNA of the CDR3 is TGCGCCAGCAGTGGCGGGGCTAGCGGGCCCTACAATGAGCAGTTCTTC.

This clone appeared a single time. The chain carries TRBV28 and TRBJ1-1; D is perhaps TRBD1 (6 bases). The CDR3 is 14 residues long. V was clipped by 11 bases and J by 11 bases, with 27 bases between them. The germline V gene encodes CDR1 MDHEN and CDR2 SYDVKM. The CDR3 region has the DNA TGTGCCTGCTTAGGGGGAGAAGGGGCAGCTCGGGCTTTCTTT. This translates into CACLGGEGAARAFF.

The chain has TRBV19 and TRBJ1-5, with 8 bases identical to TRBD1. Germline V gene sequence: CDR1 LNHDA, CDR2 SQIVND (reference sequence). The junction had 6 bases not matched to a gene; V was cut back by 5 bases and J by 0 bases. The CDR3 loop spans 16 amino acids. The CDR3 coding sequence is TGTGCCAGTAGTCTCAGACAGGGGTATAGCAATCAGCCCCAGCATTTT. It codes for CASSLRQGYSNQPQHF. The full variable domain, with the rest looked up from reference TRBV19 and TRBJ1-5, is DGGITQSPKYLFRKEGQNVTLSCEQNLNHDAMYWYRQDPGQGLRLIYYSQIVNDFQKGDIAEGYSVSREKKESFPLTVTSAQKNPTAFYLCASSLRQGYSNQPQHFGDGTRLSIL.

The rearrangement joins TRBV19 to TRBJ1-1; D gene unclear. The V end was cut by 6 bases, the J end by 2 bases, with 7 bases between. This CDR3 region has 12 residues. Germline CDR1 reads LNHDA; CDR2 reads SQIVND (reference sequence). The CDR3, as DNA: TGTGCCAGTAGGTCAGGTAACACTGAAGCTTTCTTT. As protein: CASRSGNTEAFF. Complete variable domain (other parts from reference TRBV19 and TRBJ1-1): DGGITQSPKYLFRKEGQNVTLSCEQNLNHDAMYWYRQDPGQGLRLIYYSQIVNDFQKGDIAEGYSVSREKKESFPLTVTSAQKNPTAFYLCASRSGNTEAFFGQGTRLTVV.

The chain joins TRBV19 to TRBJ1-1, with D unclear. Trimming cost V 3 bases and J 8 bases, with 7 bases left between them. Germline CDR1 reads LNHDA; CDR2 reads SQIVND (reference sequence). The CDR3 runs 11 residues. The CDR3 is CASSMGREAFF. The CDR3 coding sequence is TGTGCCAGTAGTATGGGCAGGGAAGCTTTCTTT.

This chain joins TRBV19 and TRBJ1-5; D uncertain. CDR3 size: 15 residues. V was clipped by 1 base and J by 1 base, with 8 bases between them. The germline CDR1 and CDR2 sequences are LNHDA and SQIVND (reference sequence). The CDR3 sequence: CASSIAGRSNQPQHF. In DNA form, the CDR3 reads TGTGCCAGTAGTATAGCTGGACGGAGCAATCAGCCCCAGCATTTT.

The chain uses TRBV5-1 and TRBJ2-7; 7 nucleotides match TRBD1. The ends lost 3 bases at V and 3 bases at J; junction bases unmatched: 3. The CDR3 is made up of 13 amino acids. Per the germline V gene, CDR1 is SGHRS and CDR2 is YFSETQ. In DNA form, the CDR3 reads TGCGCCAGCAGCTGGGACAGTGGCTACGAGCAGTACTTC. Translating gives CASSWDSGYEQYF. The full variable domain, its missing parts supplied by reference TRBV5-1 and TRBJ2-7, is KAGVTQTPRYLIKTRGQQVTLSCSPISGHRSVSWYQQTPGQGLQFLFEYFSETQRNKGNFPGRFSGRQFSNSRSEMNVSTLELGDSALYLCASSWDSGYEQYFGPGTRLTVT.

The chain joins TRBV5-5 to TRBJ1-6; D not resolved. Trimming pared 2 bases from V and 5 bases from J, leaving 8 bases between. Germline CDR1 is SGHKS and CDR2 is YYEKEE (reference sequence). CDR3 length: 14 residues. The CDR3: CASSLGFDNSPLHF. The CDR3 DNA follows: TGTGCCAGCAGCTTAGGCTTCGATAATTCACCCCTCCACTTT.

The rearrangement uses TRBV7-9 and TRBJ2-3; the D gene could be TRBD1 or TRBD2 (5 bases each). Per germline, CDR1 SEHNR and CDR2 FQNEAQ (reference sequence). This CDR3 contains 15 residues. The V and J ends lost 5 bases and 4 bases respectively, with 16 bases between them. The CDR3 DNA sequence: TGTGCCAGCAGCCTTCAGGGTGTGGGGGCAGATACGCAGTATTTT. Its protein is CASSLQGVGADTQYF.

The rearrangement uses TRBV5-5 and TRBJ2-3; 12 bases align to TRBD2. Trimming at V came to 3 bases and at J to 5 bases, leaving 4 bases not matched to a gene. The CDR3 spans 15 residues. Germline-derived CDR1 and CDR2 are SGHKS and YYEKEE (reference sequence). Written as DNA, the CDR3 is TGTGCCAGCAGCTCGACTAGCGGGGGTAAAGATACGCAGTATTTT. Protein product: CASSSTSGGKDTQYF. Together with reference TRBV5-5 and TRBJ2-3, the CDR3 gives the full variable domain: DAGVTQSPTHLIKTRGQQVTLRCSPISGHKSVSWYQQVLGQGPQFIFQYYEKEERGRGNFPDRFSARQFPNYSSELNVNALLLGDSALYLCASSSTSGGKDTQYFGPGTRLTVL.

The rearrangement links TRBV6-5 to TRBJ1-1, with 9 positions matching TRBD1. Trimming removed 2 bases from V and 1 base from J; junction bases left unmatched: 2. Germline V gene sequence: CDR1 MNHEY, CDR2 SVGAGI. CDR3 length: 15 amino acids. In DNA, the CDR3 is TGTGCCAGCAGTTACCCGGGACAGGGGAACACTGAAGCTTTCTTT. It encodes CASSYPGQGNTEAFF.

The V and J genes are TRBV18 and TRBJ1-4; 9 bases are shared with TRBD1. The V segment lost 2 bases and the J segment 6 bases; nucleotides outside the gene matches: 7. The V gene's germline CDR1 is KGHSH and CDR2 LQKENI. This CDR3 is built from 16 residues. DNA for the CDR3: TGTGCCAGCTCACCAAGGCGGGACAGGGACCATGAAAAACTGTTTTTT. Translation gives CASSPRRDRDHEKLFF.

The rearrangement uses TRBV30 and TRBJ1-5, with D possibly TRBD1 on 5 matching bases. The V end lost 1 base, the J end lost 1 base, and 5 bases lay between the germline ends. The CDR3 consists of 13 residues. Germline V lookup: CDR1 GTSNPN, CDR2 SVGIG (reference sequence). This chain's CDR3 is CAWSGGSNQPQHF. The CDR3 nucleotides are TGTGCCTGGAGTGGGGGCAGCAATCAGCCCCAGCATTTT.

The table lists this clone with a count of one. The identical CDR3 is also encoded by other nucleotide sequences in the sample. The J gene is TRBJ1-1, the V gene TRBV27, with unresolved D. CDR3 length: 14 amino acids. Germline V CDR1 and CDR2: MNHEY, SMNVEV (reference sequence). V lost 2 bases to trimming and J lost 0 bases, with 7 bases between them. The CDR3 coding sequence is TGTGCCAGCAGTTTAGGCGGTTTGAACACTGAAGCTTTCTTT. Translating gives CASSLGGLNTEAFF.

The V gene is TRBV7-9, the J gene TRBJ1-1; D remains unclear. Germline lookup yields CDR1 SEHNR and CDR2 FQNEAQ (reference sequence). The CDR3 length is 15 residues. V was pared by 5 bases and J by 3 bases, with 16 bases between. In nucleotides, the CDR3 is TGTGCCAGCAGCCCCTGGCCCTCCAGTCACACTGAAGCTTTCTTT. It specifies CASSPWPSSHTEAFF.

The genes are TRBV28 and TRBJ2-5; 8 bases map to TRBD2. V trimming: 4 bases; J trimming: 6 bases; junction bases outside the gene matches: 7. The germline CDR1 and CDR2 sequences are MDHEN and SYDVKM. There are 14 residues in the CDR3. The CDR3 sequence is CASSSSGSLKTQYF. In DNA form, the CDR3 reads TGTGCCAGCAGTTCCAGCGGGAGTTTGAAGACCCAGTACTTC.

Comment on this clone: An end of the junction differs from the germline gene, which may be a read error. This chain uses TRBV30 with TRBJ1-2; no clear D. Germline CDR1 reads GTSNPN; CDR2 reads SVGIG (reference sequence). The CDR3 contains 8 residues. This CDR3 is CAWSVRLF. CDR3 nucleotides: TGTGCCTGGAGTGTGAGGCTCTTC. The variable domain in full, completed from reference TRBV30 and TRBJ1-2, reads SQTIHQWPATLVQPVGSPLSLECTVEGTSNPNLYWYRQAAGRGLQLLFYSVGIGQISSEVPQNLSASRPQDRQFILSSKKLLLSDSGFYLCAWSVRLFGSGTRLTVV.

V and J are TRBV29-1 and TRBJ2-7; 11 positions match TRBD2. V lost 6 bases to trimming and J lost 5 bases; unmatched junction nucleotides: 9. The V gene's germline CDR1 is SQVTM and CDR2 ANQGSEA. This CDR3 has 14 residues. The CDR3 bases are TGCAGCGTAGGACTAGCGGGCCGATCTAACGAGCAGTACTTC. Its translation is CSVGLAGRSNEQYF.

The V and J genes are TRBV19 and TRBJ1-2, with TRBD1 matching over 7 bases. This CDR3 has 17 residues. The germline V gene encodes CDR1 LNHDA and CDR2 SQIVND (reference sequence). Losses at the gene ends were 5 bases for V and 0 bases for J; bases not matched to a gene: 12. CDR3 in DNA: TGTGCCAGTAGTTTCCGACAGGGAGGGAAAGCTAACTATGGCTACACCTTC. Translation: CASSFRQGGKANYGYTF.

DNA of the CDR3: TGCAGCGTTGAACCGGCTAGCGCGGGAGCAGATACGCAGTATTTT. Amino acid sequence: CSVEPASAGADTQYF. The rearrangement uses TRBV29-1 and TRBJ2-3, with 7 nucleotides matching TRBD2. Germline loops: CDR1 SQVTM, CDR2 ANQGSEA. V was pared by 2 bases and J by 4 bases, with 9 bases of the junction left unmatched. The CDR3 is 15 residues long.